The rows below give T cell receptor beta chains drawn from one sample of a study of CD8+CD57+ T cells in acquired aplastic anemia. TCRdb processed the reads anew with MiXCR; each CDR3 protein has one entry. The sample lists 160,000 or so distinct CDR3 sequences, roughly 48% seen once, with over 0.95% in the top ten. The sequencing input was sorted CD4+, CD8+, or CD8+CD57+ T cells (not recorded which) from PBMCs. Source of these receptors: a human donor with aplastic anemia. Each CDR3 is given with its conserved first and last residue. The order of the fields is D gene, J gene, CDR3 length, clone size, V gene, CDR3 protein, CDR3 DNA. D genes are given only for firm matches. Clone size, where shown, is once, few, many, or a class for clones that have expanded.

. | TRBJ2-6 | 15 | many | TRBV19 | CASSLALSGANVLTF | TGTGCCAGTAGTTTGGCCCTCTCTGGGGCCAACGTCCTGACTTTC
. | TRBJ2-1 | 14 | few | TRBV9 | CASGGVSRYNEQFF | TGTGCCAGCGGAGGCGTCTCCCGATACAATGAGCAGTTCTTC
TRBD2 | TRBJ2-1 | 15 | . | TRBV15 | CATLSTGGSYNEQFF | TGTGCCACCCTCTCGACGGGAGGGTCCTACAATGAGCAGTTCTTC
. | TRBJ1-1 | 13 | few | TRBV12-3/TRBV12-4 | CASRRTVHTEAFF | TGTGCCAGCAGAAGGACAGTCCACACTGAAGCTTTCTTT
TRBD1 | TRBJ1-2 | 14 | many | TRBV6-1 | CASSQDRGNYGYTF | TGTGCCAGCAGCCAGGACAGGGGAAACTATGGCTACACCTTC
. | TRBJ1-1 | 16 | . | TRBV19 | CASSIRARGYYTEAFF | TGTGCCAGTAGTATAAGGGCAAGGGGATATTACACTGAAGCTTTCTTT
TRBD1 | TRBJ2-7 | 16 | many | TRBV3-1 | CASSQARDRGPYEQYF | TGTGCCAGCAGCCAAGCACGGGACAGGGGCCCCTACGAGCAGTACTTC
TRBD2 | TRBJ2-5 | 13 | . | TRBV7-3 | CASRAGFQETQYF | TGTGCCAGCAGAGCGGGGTTTCAAGAGACCCAGTACTTC
. | TRBJ1-6 | 13 | . | TRBV5-1 | CASSGDFNSPLHF | TGCGCCAGCAGCGGGGACTTTAATTCACCCCTCCACTTT
TRBD2 | TRBJ2-5 | 15 | few | TRBV19 | CSARDQRLAEETQYF | TGCAGTGCTAGAGATCAAAGACTAGCGGAAGAGACCCAGTACTTC
. | TRBJ2-3 | 17 | many | TRBV11-1 | CASSSSRALAYTDTQYF | TGTGCCAGCAGCTCGTCCCGGGCTCTAGCGTACACAGATACGCAGTATTTT
. | TRBJ1-6 | 13 | many | TRBV9 | CASSVDENSPLHF | TGTGCCAGCAGCGTGGACGAGAATTCACCCCTCCACTTT
. | TRBJ2-2 | 15 | many | TRBV6-1 | CASTFGTDSGGELFF | TGTGCCAGCACCTTCGGGACTGATTCGGGCGGGGAGCTGTTTTTT
. | TRBJ2-5 | 15 | once | TRBV2 | CASHSDRLYQETQYF | TGTGCCAGCCATTCCGACAGACTGTACCAAGAGACCCAGTACTTC
. | TRBJ2-7 | 14 | . | TRBV24-1 | CATSDPRSSYEQYF | TGTGCCACCAGTGATCCCCGCAGCTCCTACGAGCAGTACTTC
. | TRBJ1-2 | 17 | many | TRBV24-1 | CATSDFFARWANYGYTF | TGTGCCACCAGTGATTTTTTTGCCCGCTGGGCTAACTATGGCTACACCTTC
. | TRBJ1-2 | 13 | . | TRBV11-2 | CASSPAPNYGYTF | TGTGCCAGCAGCCCAGCCCCTAACTATGGCTACACCTTC
TRBD2 | TRBJ2-3 | 16 | . | TRBV24-1 | CATSDWGTRSGDTQYF | TGTGCCACCAGTGATTGGGGGACTAGGAGCGGAGATACGCAGTATTTT
TRBD1 | TRBJ1-1 | 14 | . | TRBV7-8 | CASSLADRVSEAFF | TGTGCCAGCAGCTTAGCGGACAGGGTATCTGAAGCTTTCTTT
. | TRBJ1-1 | 10 | . | TRBV29-1 | CSVGALDAFF | TGCAGCGTTGGAGCTCTAGACGCTTTCTTT
. | TRBJ1-2 | 13 | many | TRBV6-2/TRBV6-3 | CASSYYQVYGYTF | TGTGCCAGCAGTTACTACCAGGTCTATGGCTACACCTTC
. | TRBJ2-5 | 14 | . | TRBV19 | CASSISTAWETQYF | TGTGCCAGTAGTATAAGTACTGCGTGGGAGACCCAGTACTTC
. | TRBJ2-7 | 15 | . | TRBV5-1 | CASSLHQGLRYEQYF | TGCGCCAGCAGCTTGCATCAGGGGCTCCGATACGAGCAGTACTTC
. | TRBJ2-7 | 13 | . | TRBV5-1 | CASSLPGHDEQYF | TGCGCCAGCAGCTTACCGGGGCACGACGAGCAGTACTTC
. | TRBJ2-1 | 10 | few | TRBV7-2 | CASNNNEQFF | TGTGCCAGCAATAACAATGAGCAGTTCTTC
. | TRBJ1-1 | 13 | . | TRBV5-3 | CASSSGTGGEAFF | TGTGCCAGCAGCTCGGGGACTGGGGGTGAAGCTTTCTTT
TRBD1 | TRBJ1-4 | 14 | . | TRBV7-9 | CASNYGTGGEKLFF | TGTGCCAGCAACTACGGGACAGGGGGTGAAAAACTGTTTTTT
. | TRBJ2-7 | 11 | . | TRBV29-1 | CSVEELSEQYF | TGCAGCGTTGAGGAGTTGTCCGAGCAGTACTTC
. | TRBJ1-5 | 14 | . | TRBV15 | CATSREVSNQPQHF | TGTGCCACCAGCAGAGAGGTCAGCAATCAGCCCCAGCATTTT
TRBD1 | TRBJ2-7 | 14 | . | TRBV7-8 | CASSYTGGPREQYF | TGTGCCAGCAGCTACACAGGGGGGCCGAGGGAGCAGTACTTC
TRBD1 | TRBJ1-1 | 15 | . | TRBV5-4 | CASSSTWTGNTEAFF | TGTGCCAGCAGCTCCACCTGGACAGGGAACACTGAAGCTTTCTTT
. | TRBJ2-7 | 15 | . | TRBV10-3 | CAISDPGQPAYEQYF | TGTGCCATCAGTGATCCTGGGCAACCAGCCTACGAGCAGTACTTC
. | TRBJ1-1 | 14 | once | TRBV10-3 | CAITKDVSGTEAFF | TGTGCCATCACCAAGGACGTTTCGGGCACTGAAGCTTTCTTT
TRBD2 | TRBJ2-7 | 14 | . | TRBV10-1 | CASSGNPGLSEQYF | TGCGCCAGCAGCGGTAATCCGGGACTAAGTGAGCAGTACTTC
TRBD2 | TRBJ2-7 | 14 | . | TRBV19 | CASSPGLAGYEQYF | TGTGCCAGTAGTCCGGGACTAGCGGGATATGAGCAGTACTTC